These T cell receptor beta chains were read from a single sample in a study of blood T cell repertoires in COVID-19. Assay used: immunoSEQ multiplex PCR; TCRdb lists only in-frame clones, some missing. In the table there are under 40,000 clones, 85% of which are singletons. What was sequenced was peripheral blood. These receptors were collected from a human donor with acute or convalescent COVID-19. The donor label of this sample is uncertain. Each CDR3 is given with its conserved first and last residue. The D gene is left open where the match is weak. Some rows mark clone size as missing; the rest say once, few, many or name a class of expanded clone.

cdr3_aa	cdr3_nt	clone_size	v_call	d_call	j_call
CASSWTSGELFF	TGTGCCAGCAGCTGGACTAGCGGGGAGCTGTTTTTT	-	TRBV5-6	TRBD2	TRBJ2-2
CASSSRQGAASPLHF	TGTGCCAGCAGCTCAAGGCAGGGGGCGGCTTCACCCCTCCACTTT	-	TRBV7-2	TRBD1	TRBJ1-6
CASSLAQGMASGNTIYF	TGTGCCAGCAGCTTGGCCCAGGGCATGGCTTCTGGAAACACCATATATTTT	-	TRBV5-5	-	TRBJ1-3
CAISAQGGGNTDTQYF	TGTGCCATCAGTGCCCAGGGCGGGGGGAACACAGATACGCAGTATTTT	few	TRBV10-3	TRBD2	TRBJ2-3
CASSSQGGDTIYF	TGTGCCAGCAGCTCACAGGGTGGGGACACCATATATTTT	-	TRBV7-2	-	TRBJ1-3
CASTVGQGSTGELFF	TGTGCCAGTACGGTGGGACAGGGTAGCACCGGGGAGCTGTTTTTT	-	TRBV19	TRBD1	TRBJ2-2
CASTGGSTLNTEAFF	TGTGCCAGCACCGGTGGGAGCACCCTTAACACTGAAGCTTTCTTT	once	TRBV2	-	TRBJ1-1
CAWNRDTSGNTIYF	TGTGCCTGGAACAGGGACACGTCTGGAAACACCATATATTTT	once	TRBV30	-	TRBJ1-3
CASSLSSRDWAKNIQYF	TGTGCCAGCAGCTTAAGTAGTAGGGACTGGGCCAAAAACATTCAGTACTTC	few	TRBV7-8	-	TRBJ2-4
CASSQATGRGNEAFF	TGTGCCAGCAGCCAGGCAACAGGGAGGGGGAATGAAGCTTTCTTT	-	TRBV4-2	-	TRBJ1-1
CASTGLSGGEQYF	TGTGCCAGCACGGGTCTCTCGGGGGGCGAGCAGTACTTC	-	TRBV21-1	-	TRBJ2-7
CASSQAKADYGYTF	TGTGCCAGCAGCCAAGCAAAAGCGGACTATGGCTACACCTTC	few	TRBV4-2	-	TRBJ1-2
CASEVGQGYNSPLHF	TGTGCCTCGGAGGTCGGACAGGGCTATAATTCACCCCTCCACTTT	-	TRBV30	TRBD1	TRBJ1-6
CAWSVTGMNTEAFF	TGTGCCTGGAGTGTCACCGGGATGAACACTGAAGCTTTCTTT	-	TRBV30	-	TRBJ1-1
CASSLVGSGRGETQYF	TGTGCCAGCAGCTTAGTAGGTAGCGGGAGGGGAGAGACCCAGTACTTC	-	TRBV7-6	TRBD2	TRBJ2-5
CASSFITRTGGGGNPSFYGYTF	TGCGCCAGCAGCTTTATAACTCGGACAGGGGGCGGGGGCAACCCTTCCTTCTATGGCTACACCTTC	-	TRBV5-1	TRBD1	TRBJ1-2
CASSLELRGHGYTF	TGTGCCAGCAGCTTAGAGTTGCGAGGCCATGGCTACACCTTC	-	TRBV7-8	-	TRBJ1-2
CASSPPRGSGTGELFF	TGTGCCAGCAGCCCCCCAAGGGGGAGCGGAACCGGGGAGCTGTTTTTT	once	TRBV7-2	-	TRBJ2-2
CASLGRDTHKGPYNEQFF	TGTGCCAGCCTTGGCCGGGACACCCACAAAGGTCCCTACAATGAGCAGTTCTTC	-	TRBV6-4	-	TRBJ2-1
CASSVSLAGTYEQYF	TGTGCCAGCAGTGTTAGCCTAGCGGGGACCTACGAGCAGTACTTC	-	TRBV2	TRBD2	TRBJ2-7
CASSLETGVNTEAFF	TGTGCCAGCAGCTTAGAAACAGGTGTAAACACTGAAGCTTTCTTT	-	TRBV11-2	-	TRBJ1-1